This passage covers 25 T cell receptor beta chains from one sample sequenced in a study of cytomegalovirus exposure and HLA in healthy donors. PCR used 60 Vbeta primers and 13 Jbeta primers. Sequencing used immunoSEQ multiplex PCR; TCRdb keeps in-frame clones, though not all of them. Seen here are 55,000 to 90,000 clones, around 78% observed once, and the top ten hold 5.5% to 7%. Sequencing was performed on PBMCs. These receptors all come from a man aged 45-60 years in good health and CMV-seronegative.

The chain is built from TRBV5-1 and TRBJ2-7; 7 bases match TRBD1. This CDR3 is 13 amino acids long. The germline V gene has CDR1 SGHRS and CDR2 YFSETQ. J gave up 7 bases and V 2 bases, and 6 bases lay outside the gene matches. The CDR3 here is CASSLGTVGEQYF. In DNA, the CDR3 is TGCGCCAGCAGCTTAGGGACAGTGGGTGAGCAGTACTTC.

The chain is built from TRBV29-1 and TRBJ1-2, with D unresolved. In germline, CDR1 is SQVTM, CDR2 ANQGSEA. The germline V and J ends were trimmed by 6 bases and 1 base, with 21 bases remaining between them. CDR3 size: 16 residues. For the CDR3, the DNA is TGCAGCGTGAATGAAAGGGCAGAACGGGGTAACTATGGCTACACCTTC. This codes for CSVNERAERGNYGYTF.

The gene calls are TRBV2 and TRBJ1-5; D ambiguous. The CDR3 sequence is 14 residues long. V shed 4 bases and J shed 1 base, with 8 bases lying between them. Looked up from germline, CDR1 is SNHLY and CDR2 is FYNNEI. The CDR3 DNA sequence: TGTGCCAGCAGTGTGTACGGGAGCAATCAGCCCCAGCATTTT. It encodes CASSVYGSNQPQHF.

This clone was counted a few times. CDR3 residues: CASGPGGRYGTEAFF. The CDR3 DNA is TGTGCCAGCGGCCCAGGGGGTCGGTACGGCACTGAAGCTTTCTTT. The rearrangement uses TRBV2 and TRBJ1-1, with TRBD1 matching 7 bases. CDR3 length: 15 amino acids. V was pared by 8 bases and J by 4 bases, with 13 bases of the junction left unmatched. Germline CDR1 reads SNHLY; CDR2 reads FYNNEI.

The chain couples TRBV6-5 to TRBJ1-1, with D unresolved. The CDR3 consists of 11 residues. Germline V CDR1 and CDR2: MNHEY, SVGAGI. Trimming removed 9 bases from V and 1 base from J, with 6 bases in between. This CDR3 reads CASRTNTEAFF. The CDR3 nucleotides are TGTGCCAGTAGAACGAACACTGAAGCTTTCTTT.

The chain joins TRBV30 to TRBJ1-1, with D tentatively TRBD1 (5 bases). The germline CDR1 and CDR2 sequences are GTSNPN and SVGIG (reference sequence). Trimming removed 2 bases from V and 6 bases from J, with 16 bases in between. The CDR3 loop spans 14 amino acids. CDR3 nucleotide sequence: TGTGCCTGGAGTCCCCCGGGCAGGGCTCCTGAAGCTTTCTTT. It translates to CAWSPPGRAPEAFF.

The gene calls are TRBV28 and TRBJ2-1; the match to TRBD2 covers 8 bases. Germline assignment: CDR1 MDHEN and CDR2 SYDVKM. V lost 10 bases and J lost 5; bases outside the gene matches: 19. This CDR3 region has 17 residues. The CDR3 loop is CATSPSGRPEGDNEQFF. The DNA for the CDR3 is TGTGCCACATCACCCAGCGGGAGACCCGAGGGGGACAATGAGCAGTTCTTC. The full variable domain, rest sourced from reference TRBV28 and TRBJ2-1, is DVKVTQSSRYLVKRTGEKVFLECVQDMDHENMFWYRQDPGLGLRLIYFSYDVKMKEKGDIPEGYSVSREKKERFSLILESASTNQTSMYLCATSPSGRPEGDNEQFFGPGTRLTVL.

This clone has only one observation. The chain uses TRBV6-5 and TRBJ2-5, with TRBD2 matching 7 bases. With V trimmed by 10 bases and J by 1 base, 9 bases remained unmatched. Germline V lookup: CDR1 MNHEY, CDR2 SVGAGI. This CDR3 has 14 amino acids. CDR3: CATGGLAVQETQYF. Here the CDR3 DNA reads TGTGCCACTGGAGGGCTAGCGGTCCAAGAGACCCAGTACTTC.

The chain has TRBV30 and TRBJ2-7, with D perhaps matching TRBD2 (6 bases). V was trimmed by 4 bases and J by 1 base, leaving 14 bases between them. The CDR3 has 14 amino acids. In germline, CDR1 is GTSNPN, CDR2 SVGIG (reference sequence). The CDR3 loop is CAWMSGRQSYEQYF. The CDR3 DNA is TGTGCCTGGATGTCAGGGAGGCAATCCTACGAGCAGTACTTC.

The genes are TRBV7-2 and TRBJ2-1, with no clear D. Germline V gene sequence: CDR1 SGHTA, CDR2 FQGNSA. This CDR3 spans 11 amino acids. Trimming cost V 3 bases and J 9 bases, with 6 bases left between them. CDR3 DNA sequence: TGTGCCAGCAGCTTCCTAGGTGAGCAGTTCTTC. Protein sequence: CASSFLGEQFF.

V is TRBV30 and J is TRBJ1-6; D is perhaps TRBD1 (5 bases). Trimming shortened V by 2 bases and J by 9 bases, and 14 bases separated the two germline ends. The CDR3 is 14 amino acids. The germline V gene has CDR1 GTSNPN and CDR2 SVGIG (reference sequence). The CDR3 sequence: CAWSKNQGSSPLHF. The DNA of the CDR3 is TGTGCCTGGAGTAAAAACCAGGGTTCTTCACCCCTCCACTTT.

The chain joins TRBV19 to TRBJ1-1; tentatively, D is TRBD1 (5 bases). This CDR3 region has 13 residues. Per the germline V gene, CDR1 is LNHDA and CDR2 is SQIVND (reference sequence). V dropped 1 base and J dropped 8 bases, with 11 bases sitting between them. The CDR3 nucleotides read TGTGCCAGTAGTATAGGGGGCTTCCAAGAAGCTTTCTTT. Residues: CASSIGGFQEAFF. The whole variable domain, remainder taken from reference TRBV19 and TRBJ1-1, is DGGITQSPKYLFRKEGQNVTLSCEQNLNHDAMYWYRQDPGQGLRLIYYSQIVNDFQKGDIAEGYSVSREKKESFPLTVTSAQKNPTAFYLCASSIGGFQEAFFGQGTRLTVV.

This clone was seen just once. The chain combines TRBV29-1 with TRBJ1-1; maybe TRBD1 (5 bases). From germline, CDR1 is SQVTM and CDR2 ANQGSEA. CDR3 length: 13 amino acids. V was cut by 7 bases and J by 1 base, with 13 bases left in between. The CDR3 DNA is TGCAGCGCAACAGACAGACAGAACACTGAAGCTTTCTTT. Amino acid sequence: CSATDRQNTEAFF.

CDR3 amino acids: CASSQERAGGRSYSTDTQYF. In nucleotides, the CDR3 is TGTGCCAGCAGCCAAGAAAGGGCGGGGGGCCGTTCTTATTCCACAGATACGCAGTATTTT. V usage is TRBV14 and J usage is TRBJ2-3, with TRBD2 matching 8 bases. V lost 0 bases, J lost 2 bases, and 16 bases stayed unmatched. The germline gives CDR1 SGHDN, CDR2 FVKESK. The CDR3 extends over 20 amino acids.

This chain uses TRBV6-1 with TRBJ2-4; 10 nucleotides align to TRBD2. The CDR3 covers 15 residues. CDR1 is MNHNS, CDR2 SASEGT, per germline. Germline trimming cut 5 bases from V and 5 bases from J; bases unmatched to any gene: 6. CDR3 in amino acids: CASSLGTSDQNIQYF. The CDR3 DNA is TGTGCCAGCAGTCTAGGGACTAGCGATCAAAACATTCAGTACTTC.

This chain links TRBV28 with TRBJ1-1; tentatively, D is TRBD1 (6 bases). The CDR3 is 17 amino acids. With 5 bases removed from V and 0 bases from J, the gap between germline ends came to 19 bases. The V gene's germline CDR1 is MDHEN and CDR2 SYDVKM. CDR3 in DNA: TGTGCCAGCAGTCCCAAACCGGGACATATTATGAACACTGAAGCTTTCTTT. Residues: CASSPKPGHIMNTEAFF.

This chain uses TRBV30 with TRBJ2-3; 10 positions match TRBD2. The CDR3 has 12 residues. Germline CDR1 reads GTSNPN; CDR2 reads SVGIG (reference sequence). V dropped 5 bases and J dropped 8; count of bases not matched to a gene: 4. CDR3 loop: CAWSSGGGTQYF. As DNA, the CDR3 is TGTGCCTGGTCGAGCGGGGGGGGTACGCAGTATTTT.

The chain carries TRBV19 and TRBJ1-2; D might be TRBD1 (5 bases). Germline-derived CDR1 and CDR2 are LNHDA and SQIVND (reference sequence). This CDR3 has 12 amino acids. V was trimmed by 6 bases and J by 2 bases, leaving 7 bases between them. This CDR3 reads CASSSGNYGYTF. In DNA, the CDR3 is TGTGCCAGTAGCTCAGGGAACTATGGCTACACCTTC.

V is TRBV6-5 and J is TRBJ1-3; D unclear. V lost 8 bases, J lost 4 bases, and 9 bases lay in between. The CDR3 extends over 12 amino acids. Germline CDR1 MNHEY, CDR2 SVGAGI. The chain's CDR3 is CASGGWGNTIYF. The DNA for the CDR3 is TGTGCCAGCGGCGGATGGGGAAACACCATATATTTT.

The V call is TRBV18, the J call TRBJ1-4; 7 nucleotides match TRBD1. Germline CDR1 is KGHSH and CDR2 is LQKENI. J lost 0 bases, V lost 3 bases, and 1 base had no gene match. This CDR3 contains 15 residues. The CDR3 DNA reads TGTGCCAGCTCACCTACAGGGGCAACTAATGAAAAACTGTTTTTT. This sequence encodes CASSPTGATNEKLFF.

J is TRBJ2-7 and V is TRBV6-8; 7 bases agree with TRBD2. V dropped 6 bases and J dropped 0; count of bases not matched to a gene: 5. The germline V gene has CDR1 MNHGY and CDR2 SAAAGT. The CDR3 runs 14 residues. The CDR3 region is CASREAGCSYEQYF. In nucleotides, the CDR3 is TGTGCCAGCAGGGAAGCGGGATGCTCCTACGAGCAGTACTTC.

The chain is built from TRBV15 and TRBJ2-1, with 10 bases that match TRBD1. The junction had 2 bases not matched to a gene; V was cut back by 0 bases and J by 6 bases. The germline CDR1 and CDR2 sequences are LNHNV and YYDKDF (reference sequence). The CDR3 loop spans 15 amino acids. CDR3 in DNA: TGTGCCACCAGCAGAGACAGGACAGGGGGCAATGAGCAGTTCTTC. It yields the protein CATSRDRTGGNEQFF.

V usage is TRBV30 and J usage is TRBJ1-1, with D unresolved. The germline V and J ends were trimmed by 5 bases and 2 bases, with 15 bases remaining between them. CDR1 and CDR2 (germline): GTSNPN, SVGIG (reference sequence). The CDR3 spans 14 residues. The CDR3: CAWARGRTNTEAFF. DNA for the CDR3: TGTGCCTGGGCCAGAGGCAGGACTAACACTGAAGCTTTCTTT.

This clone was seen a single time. Written as DNA, the CDR3 is TGTGCCAGCAGCTTATTGGGACTACAAGAGACCCAGTACTTC. Amino acids: CASSLLGLQETQYF. This chain links TRBV7-2 with TRBJ2-5, with TRBD2 matching over 7 bases. Unmatched junction bases numbered 2, after V lost 2 bases and J lost 2 bases. The CDR3 loop spans 14 amino acids. The germline gives CDR1 SGHTA, CDR2 FQGNSA.

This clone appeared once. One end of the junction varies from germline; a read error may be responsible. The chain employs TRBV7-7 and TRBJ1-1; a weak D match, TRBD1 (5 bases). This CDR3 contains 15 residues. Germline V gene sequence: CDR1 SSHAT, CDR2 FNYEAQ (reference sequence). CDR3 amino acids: CASSLEGLPNTEAFF. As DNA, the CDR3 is TGTGCTAGCAGCTTGGAGGGACTGCCGAACACTGAAGCTTTCTTT.